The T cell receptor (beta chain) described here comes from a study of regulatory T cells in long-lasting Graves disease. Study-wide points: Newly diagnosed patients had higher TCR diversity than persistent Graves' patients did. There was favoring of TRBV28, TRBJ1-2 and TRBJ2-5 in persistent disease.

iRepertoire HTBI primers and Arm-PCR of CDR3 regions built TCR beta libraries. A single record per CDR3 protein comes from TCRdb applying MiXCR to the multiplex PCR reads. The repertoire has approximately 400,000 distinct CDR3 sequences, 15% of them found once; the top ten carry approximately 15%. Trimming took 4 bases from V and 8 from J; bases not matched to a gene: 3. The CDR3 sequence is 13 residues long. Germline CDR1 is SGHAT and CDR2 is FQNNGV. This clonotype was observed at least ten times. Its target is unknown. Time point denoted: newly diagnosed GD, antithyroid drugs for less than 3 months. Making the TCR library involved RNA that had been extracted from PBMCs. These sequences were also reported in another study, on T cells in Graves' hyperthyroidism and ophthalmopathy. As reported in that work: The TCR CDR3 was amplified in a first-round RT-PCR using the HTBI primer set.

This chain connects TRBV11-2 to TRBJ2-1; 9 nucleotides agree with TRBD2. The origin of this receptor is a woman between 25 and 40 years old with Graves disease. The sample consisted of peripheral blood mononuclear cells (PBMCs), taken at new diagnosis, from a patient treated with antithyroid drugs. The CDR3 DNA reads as TGTGCCAGCAGCTATGGGACTAGCCATGAGCAGTTCTTC. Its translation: CASSYGTSHEQFF.